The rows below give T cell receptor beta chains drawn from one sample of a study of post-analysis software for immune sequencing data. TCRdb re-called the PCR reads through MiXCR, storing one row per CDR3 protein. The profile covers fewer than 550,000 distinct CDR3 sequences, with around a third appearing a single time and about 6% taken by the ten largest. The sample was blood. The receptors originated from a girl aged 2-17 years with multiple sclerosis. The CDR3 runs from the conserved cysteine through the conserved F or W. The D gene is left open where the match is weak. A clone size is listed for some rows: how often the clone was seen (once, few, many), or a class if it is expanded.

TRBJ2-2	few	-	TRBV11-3	CASSSPTTGELFF	TGTGCCAGCAGCTCGCCGACCACCGGGGAGCTGTTTTTT
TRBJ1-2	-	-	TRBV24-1	CAISQGYGYTF	TGTGCCATTTCCCAGGGGTATGGCTACACCTTC
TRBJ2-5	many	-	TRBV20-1	CSARDQRGETQYF	TGCAGTGCTAGAGATCAGAGAGGAGAGACCCAGTACTTC
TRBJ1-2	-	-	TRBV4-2	CASSPWAEGTGDLGYTF	TGTGCCAGCAGCCCCTGGGCAGAGGGCACCGGAGACTTAGGCTACACCTTC
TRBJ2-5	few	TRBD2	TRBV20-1	CSGLAGAQETQYF	TGCAGTGGTCTAGCGGGGGCCCAAGAGACCCAGTACTTC
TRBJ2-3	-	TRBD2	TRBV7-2	CASSEGLADTQYF	TGTGCCAGCAGCGAGGGACTAGCAGATACGCAGTATTTT
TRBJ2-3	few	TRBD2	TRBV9	CASSGSGLAADTQYF	TGTGCCAGCAGCGGCTCGGGACTAGCCGCAGATACGCAGTATTTT
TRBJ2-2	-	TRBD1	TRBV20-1	CSASGTGGTGELFF	TGCAGTGCCTCCGGGACAGGGGGCACCGGGGAGCTGTTTTTT
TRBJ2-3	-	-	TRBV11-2	CASSFKGTDTQYF	TGTGCCAGCAGCTTCAAGGGCACAGATACGCAGTATTTT
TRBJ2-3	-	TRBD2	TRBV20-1	CSAGLSGGTTDTQYF	TGCAGTGCTGGGCTTAGCGGGGGCACCACAGATACGCAGTATTTT
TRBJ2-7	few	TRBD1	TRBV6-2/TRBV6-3	CAGGQGVYEQYF	TGTGCCGGGGGACAGGGAGTCTACGAGCAGTACTTC
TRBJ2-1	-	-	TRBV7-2	CASSTRTGSSYNEQFF	TGTGCCAGCAGCACCCGGACTGGGAGCTCCTACAATGAGCAGTTCTTC
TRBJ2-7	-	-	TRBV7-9	CASSDDRSWGVGYEQYF	TGTGCCAGCAGCGATGACAGGTCCTGGGGCGTAGGCTACGAGCAGTACTTC
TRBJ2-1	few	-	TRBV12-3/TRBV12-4	CASSRIARGVARTTSNEQFF	TGTGCCAGCAGCAGGATTGCGCGCGGTGTCGCGCGGACAACCTCAAATGAGCAGTTCTTC
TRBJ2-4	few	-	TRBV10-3	CAISESPPKNIQYF	TGTGCCATCAGTGAAAGCCCTCCCAAAAACATTCAGTACTTC
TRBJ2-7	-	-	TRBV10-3	CAIGQGPPEQYF	TGTGCCATTGGCCAGGGGCCACCCGAGCAGTACTTC
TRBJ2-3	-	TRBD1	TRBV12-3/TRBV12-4	CASKPGQGIDTQYF	TGTGCCAGCAAACCGGGACAGGGGATAGATACGCAGTATTTT
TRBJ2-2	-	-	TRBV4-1	CASSQDGELFF	TGCGCCAGCAGCCAGGACGGGGAGCTGTTTTTT
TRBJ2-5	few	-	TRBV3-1	CASSQDFGRVETQYF	TGTGCCAGCAGCCAAGACTTTGGAAGGGTAGAGACCCAGTACTTC
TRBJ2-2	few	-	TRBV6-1	CASSVYAANTGELFF	TGTGCCAGCAGTGTCTATGCTGCAAACACCGGGGAGCTGTTTTTT
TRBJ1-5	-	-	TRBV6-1	CASSEAPLQPQHF	TGTGCCAGCAGTGAAGCCCCTCTTCAGCCCCAGCATTTT
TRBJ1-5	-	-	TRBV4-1	CASPTSAENQPQHF	TGCGCCAGTCCGACATCGGCCGAAAATCAGCCCCAGCATTTT
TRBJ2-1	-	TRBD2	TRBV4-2	CASSRTGTSEVEQFF	TGTGCCAGCAGCCGGACCGGGACTAGTGAAGTGGAGCAGTTCTTC
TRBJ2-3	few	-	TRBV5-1	CASSSPGLQTQYF	TGCGCCAGCAGCTCCCCGGGACTGCAGACGCAGTATTTT
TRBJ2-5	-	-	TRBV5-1	CASSLGASGFLETQYF	TGCGCCAGCAGCTTGGGTGCATCGGGGTTTTTGGAGACCCAGTACTTC
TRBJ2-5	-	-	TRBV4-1	CASSQLQGIPQRQYF	TGCGCCAGCAGCCAACTCCAGGGAATACCCCAGAGGCAGTACTTC
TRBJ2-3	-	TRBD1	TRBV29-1	CGVGAGGKADTQYF	TGCGGCGTTGGAGCAGGGGGCAAAGCAGATACGCAGTATTTT
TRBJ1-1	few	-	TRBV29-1	CSVENQFTEAFF	TGCAGCGTTGAAAACCAGTTCACTGAAGCTTTCTTT
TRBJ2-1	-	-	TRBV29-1	CSTDGPIGSYNEQFF	TGCAGCACCGACGGCCCCATCGGGTCCTACAATGAGCAGTTCTTC
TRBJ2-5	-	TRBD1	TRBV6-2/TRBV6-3	CASSSGTGELYF	TGTGCCAGCAGTTCCGGGACAGGGGAGTTGTACTTC
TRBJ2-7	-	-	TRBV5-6	CASSRGGSAYEQYF	TGTGCCAGCAGCCGTGGGGGGTCCGCCTACGAGCAGTACTTC
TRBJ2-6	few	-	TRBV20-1	CSALEYGANVLTF	TGCAGTGCTCTAGAGTATGGGGCCAACGTCCTGACTTTC
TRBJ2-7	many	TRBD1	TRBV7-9	CASSSTTGTSYEQYF	TGTGCCAGCAGCTCGACGACAGGGACCTCCTACGAGCAGTACTTC
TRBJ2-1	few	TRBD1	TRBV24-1	CATSGKQGGGLFF	TGTGCCACCAGTGGTAAACAGGGGGGCGGGCTGTTCTTC
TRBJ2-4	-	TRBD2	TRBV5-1	CASRPGTSGSLYIQYF	TGCGCCAGCAGACCAGGGACTAGCGGGAGTTTGTACATTCAGTACTTC
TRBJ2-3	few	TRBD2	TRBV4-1	CASRNRVGSGADTQYF	TGCGCCAGCAGGAACAGGGTTGGTAGCGGGGCAGATACGCAGTATTTT
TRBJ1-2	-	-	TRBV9	CASEWNYGYTF	TGTGCCAGCGAGTGGAACTATGGCTACACCTTC
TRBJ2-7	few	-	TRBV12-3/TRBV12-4	CASSLGRGNHYEQYF	TGTGCCAGCAGTTTAGGCCGGGGTAATCACTACGAGCAGTACTTC
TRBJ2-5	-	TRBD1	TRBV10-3	CAISEGDRVDEQYF	TGTGCCATCAGTGAAGGGGACAGGGTCGATGAGCAGTACTTC
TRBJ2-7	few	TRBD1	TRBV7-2	CASSLARDRGHEQYF	TGTGCCAGCAGCTTAGCGAGGGACAGGGGGCACGAGCAGTACTTC
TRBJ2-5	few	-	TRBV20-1	CSAREGANQETQYF	TGCAGTGCTAGAGAAGGGGCCAACCAAGAGACCCAGTACTTC
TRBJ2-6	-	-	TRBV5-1	CASSLFGSPSSGANVLTF	TGCGCCAGCAGCTTGTTTGGCAGCCCTAGCTCTGGGGCCAACGTCCTGACTTTC
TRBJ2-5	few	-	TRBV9	CASSQSAGALETQYF	TGTGCCAGCAGCCAGTCGGCAGGGGCCCTAGAGACCCAGTACTTC
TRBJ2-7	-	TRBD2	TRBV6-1	CASSEPRPSGATYEQYF	TGTGCCAGCAGTGAACCACGTCCGAGCGGGGCTACCTACGAGCAGTACTTC
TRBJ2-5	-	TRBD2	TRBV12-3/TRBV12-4	CASSSVTSGVYQETQYF	TGTGCCAGCAGTTCAGTCACTAGCGGGGTGTACCAAGAGACCCAGTACTTC
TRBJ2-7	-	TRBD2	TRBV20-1	CSARALAREGEQYF	TGCAGTGCTAGAGCACTAGCGAGGGAGGGCGAGCAGTACTTC
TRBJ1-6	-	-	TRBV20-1	CSARDGSSSYNSPLHF	TGCAGTGCTAGAGATGGGTCGAGCTCCTATAATTCACCCCTCCACTTT
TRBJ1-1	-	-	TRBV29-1	CSVAPEGRGTEAFF	TGCAGCGTTGCCCCTGAGGGAAGGGGCACTGAAGCTTTCTTT
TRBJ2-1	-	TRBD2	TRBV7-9	CASSGRGGNSYNEQFF	TGTGCCAGTTCAGGCCGGGGGGGGAACTCCTACAATGAGCAGTTCTTC
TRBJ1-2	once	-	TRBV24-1	CATSDGGGYTF	TGTGCCACCAGTGACGGGGGTGGCTACACCTTC
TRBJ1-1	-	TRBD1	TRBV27	CASSFFTGATEAFF	TGTGCCAGCAGTTTCTTCACAGGGGCCACTGAAGCTTTCTTT
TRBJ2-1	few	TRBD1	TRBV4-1	CASSLRSGTGHEQFF	TGCGCCAGCAGCCTCAGGTCCGGGACAGGACATGAGCAGTTCTTC
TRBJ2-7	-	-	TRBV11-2	CASSLVLSSGYEQYF	TGTGCCAGCAGCTTAGTCCTCAGCTCGGGTTACGAGCAGTACTTC
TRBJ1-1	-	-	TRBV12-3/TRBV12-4	CASSPVWVFANTEAFF	TGTGCCAGCAGCCCAGTGTGGGTTTTTGCGAACACTGAAGCTTTCTTT
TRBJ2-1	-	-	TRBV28	CASSLSWEPSNEQFF	TGTGCCAGCAGTTTATCCTGGGAACCTTCGAATGAGCAGTTCTTC
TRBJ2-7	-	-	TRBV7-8	CASFRGQGAYEQYF	TGTGCCAGCTTCCGGGGTCAGGGCGCCTACGAGCAGTACTTC
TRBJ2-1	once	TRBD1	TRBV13	CASRASGQGQFF	TGTGCCAGCAGAGCTAGTGGACAGGGGCAGTTCTTC
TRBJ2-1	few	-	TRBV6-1	CASSEGYNEQFF	TGTGCCAGCAGTGAAGGATACAATGAGCAGTTCTTC
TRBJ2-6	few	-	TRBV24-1	CATSAEGTGANVLTF	TGTGCCACCAGTGCAGAGGGGACTGGGGCCAACGTCCTGACTTTC
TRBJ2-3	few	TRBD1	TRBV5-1	CASRGTVSTDTQYF	TGCGCCAGCAGGGGGACAGTTAGCACAGATACGCAGTATTTT